Shown below are 23 T cell receptor beta chains from a single sample sequenced in a study of T-cell reconstitution after alpha-beta-depleted transplantation in children. TCRbeta library preparation incorporated unique molecular identifiers. In TCRdb, the PCR reads were re-called with MiXCR into one record per CDR3 protein. The data show about 690,000 distinct CDR3 sequences, with 16% seen just once and over 0.95% held by the top ten. Sequences were derived from PBMCs from the stem cell graft donor, sampled from the stem cell graft. Every receptor here comes from a human donor who donated a stem cell graft to a child with acute myeloid leukemia.

The V gene is TRBV5-1, the J gene TRBJ2-5; unclear D gene. V lost 0 bases and J lost 3, with 6 bases in between. The V gene's germline CDR1 is SGHRS and CDR2 YFSETQ. The CDR3 runs to 13 residues. For the CDR3, the DNA is TGCGCCAGCAGCTTGGACACGGAAGAGACCCAGTACTTC. This sequence encodes CASSLDTEETQYF.

This clonotype came up many times. The chain links TRBV20-1 to TRBJ2-4, with 7 nucleotides matching TRBD2. The germline V gene encodes CDR1 DFQATT and CDR2 SNEGSKA (reference sequence). The CDR3 contains 15 residues. The J segment lost 2 bases and the V segment lost 3 bases, leaving 7 bases of the junction unmatched. The CDR3 sequence: CSASSLTSSKNIQYF. Here the CDR3 DNA reads TGCAGTGCTAGCTCCCTGACTAGCTCCAAAAACATTCAGTACTTC.

This chain joins TRBV7-2 and TRBJ2-7, with 9 nucleotides matching TRBD2. The germline V gene encodes CDR1 SGHTA and CDR2 FQGNSA. The CDR3 is made up of 15 amino acids. V dropped 4 bases and J dropped 0; count of bases not matched to a gene: 4. CDR3 DNA sequence: TGTGCCAGCAGCTACGGACTAGCGCGCTCCTACGAGCAGTACTTC. This translates into CASSYGLARSYEQYF. The variable domain in full, with the rest retrieved from reference TRBV7-2 and TRBJ2-7, is GAGVSQSPSNKVTEKGKDVELRCDPISGHTALYWYRQSLGQGLEFLIYFQGNSAPDKSGLPSDRFSAERTGGSVSTLTIQRTQQEDSAVYLCASSYGLARSYEQYFGPGTRLTVT.

This clonotype was counted ten times or more. This chain links TRBV20-1 with TRBJ1-6, with D hard to call. The ends were cut back, 8 bases at V and 0 bases at J, with 5 bases in the middle. The CDR3 has 12 amino acids. Germline CDR1 is DFQATT and CDR2 is SNEGSKA (reference sequence). The CDR3 reads CSPSSYNSPLHF. CDR3 coding DNA: TGCAGTCCCAGCTCCTATAATTCACCCCTCCACTTT.

The rearrangement uses TRBV20-1 and TRBJ2-1; 10 positions match TRBD2. In germline, CDR1 is DFQATT, CDR2 SNEGSKA (reference sequence). V trimming: 1 base; J trimming: 2 bases; junction bases outside the gene matches: 11. This CDR3 is 18 amino acids long. Here the CDR3 DNA reads TGCAGTGCTAGAGTCCCCCCGCTAGCGGGGGAGCCCTACAATGAGCAGTTCTTC. Protein product: CSARVPPLAGEPYNEQFF.

In its sample, this clonotype was seen many times. The J gene is TRBJ1-5, the V gene TRBV20-1; D not certain. CDR1 and CDR2 (germline): DFQATT, SNEGSKA (reference sequence). The CDR3 length is 14 residues. Trimming shortened V by 0 bases and J by 9 bases, and 15 bases separated the two germline ends. In DNA, the CDR3 is TGCAGTGCTAGAGATAACACACCGTCGGGGCCCCAGCATTTT. Translating gives CSARDNTPSGPQHF.

The chain uses TRBV7-8 and TRBJ2-4; TRBD1 matches 8 bases. CDR3 length: 17 residues. CDR1 and CDR2 (germline): SGHVS, FQNEAQ. The junction had 11 bases not matched to a gene; V was cut back by 2 bases and J by 5 bases. This chain's CDR3 is CASSLSKSGTGENIQYF. The CDR3 region has the DNA TGTGCCAGCAGCTTATCAAAATCAGGGACAGGCGAAAACATTCAGTACTTC.

This clonotype has ten or more counts. This chain links TRBV29-1 with TRBJ2-5, with 7 nucleotides matching TRBD1. V gave up 8 bases and J gave up 5 bases; unmatched junction bases: 11. Germline V CDR1 and CDR2: SQVTM, ANQGSEA. This CDR3 comprises 13 residues. This chain's CDR3 is CSIPGQVRETQYF. For the CDR3, the DNA is TGCAGCATCCCAGGACAGGTCCGCGAGACCCAGTACTTC.

This clonotype was seen ten or more times. The gene calls are TRBV20-1 and TRBJ2-5, with 9 bases fitting TRBD2. The CDR3 consists of 13 residues. CDR1 and CDR2 (germline): DFQATT, SNEGSKA (reference sequence). The V gene end was trimmed by 3 bases and the J gene end by 4 bases; junction bases not matched to a gene: 3. CDR3 DNA sequence: TGCAGTGCTAGTCTAGCGGGGACAGAGACCCAGTACTTC. Amino acids: CSASLAGTETQYF.

The chain joins TRBV7-8 to TRBJ1-4; a possible D gene is TRBD2 (6 bases). Judging by the DNA end, TRBJ2-2 fits better; the J call may be wrong. From germline, CDR1 is SGHVS and CDR2 FQNEAQ. CDR3 length equals 15 residues. Here the CDR3 DNA reads TGTGCCAGCAGCTTACGAATTATGGGAGGAGGGGAGCTGTTTTTT. Amino acid sequence: CASSLRIMGGGELFF.

This chain links TRBV12-3 or TRBV12-4 with TRBJ2-2, with D perhaps matching TRBD1 (5 bases). CDR3 size: 13 residues. Trimming removed 4 bases at V and 6 bases at J, with 9 bases between. CDR3 residues: CASSSRAAGELFF. The CDR3, as DNA: TGTGCCAGCAGTTCCAGGGCGGCCGGGGAGCTGTTTTTT.

CDR3 nucleotide sequence: TGCGCCAGCAGCCGGGGACAGGGTGAAATTGAAGCTTTCTTT. It is translated as CASSRGQGEIEAFF. The chain recombines TRBV5-1 with TRBJ1-1; 9 bases line up with TRBD1. CDR1 and CDR2 (germline): SGHRS, YFSETQ. Trimming cost V 4 bases and J 7 bases; bases outside gene matches: 8. This CDR3 has 14 amino acids.

The rearrangement joins TRBV7-9 to TRBJ2-7; the D is unclear. CDR1 and CDR2 from the germline V gene are SEHNR and FQNEAQ (reference sequence). The V end was cut by 5 bases, the J end by 4 bases, with 12 bases between. CDR3 size: 13 residues. This CDR3 reads CASSLNSLYEQYF. The CDR3 region has the DNA TGTGCCAGCAGCCTTAACAGTCTTTACGAGCAGTACTTC.

The gene calls are TRBV7-9 and TRBJ1-6; no reliable D call. The V gene's germline CDR1 is SEHNR and CDR2 FQNEAQ (reference sequence). The CDR3 length is 15 residues. The V gene lost 3 bases and the J gene lost 4 bases, with 10 bases spanning the gap. The CDR3 spells CASSFEDTYNSPLHF. DNA of the CDR3: TGTGCCAGCAGCTTTGAAGACACTTATAATTCACCCCTCCACTTT.

This chain joins TRBV20-1 and TRBJ2-5, with D uncertain. This CDR3 has 14 residues. In germline, CDR1 is DFQATT, CDR2 SNEGSKA (reference sequence). Trimming stripped 3 bases from V and 4 bases from J, with 15 bases between. The DNA of the CDR3 is TGCAGTGCTAGCTTCACCGGGCGGCCAGAGACCCAGTACTTC. Its translation: CSASFTGRPETQYF.

This clonotype was picked up many times. V gene TRBV12-3 or TRBV12-4 combines with J gene TRBJ2-3; D gene ambiguous. There are 14 residues in the CDR3. Trimming cost V 5 bases and J 4 bases, with 13 bases left between them. The CDR3 loop reads CASSPLQRADTQYF. CDR3 sequence (DNA): TGTGCCAGCAGTCCCCTCCAGCGTGCAGATACGCAGTATTTT.

This chain joins TRBV7-3 and TRBJ2-1; 9 bases are shared with TRBD2. V was clipped by 4 bases and J by 6 bases; unmatched bases: 7. The germline CDR1 and CDR2 sequences are SGHTA and FQGTGA. This CDR3 region has 15 residues. CDR3 sequence (DNA): TGTGCCAGCAGCTCCAGCGGGGGGCTGGCCAATGAGCAGTTCTTC. Translating gives CASSSSGGLANEQFF.

This clonotype has at least ten counts. Here the CDR3 DNA reads TGCAGTGCCCCCTGGGGTAGCGGGGGTTTAGATACGCAGTATTTT. Its translation: CSAPWGSGGLDTQYF. The rearrangement uses TRBV20-1 and TRBJ2-3, with 9 bases aligning to TRBD2. V dropped 6 bases and J dropped 5; count of bases not matched to a gene: 12. Germline-derived CDR1 and CDR2 are DFQATT and SNEGSKA (reference sequence). The CDR3 contains 15 residues.

This clonotype was found many times. The chain joins TRBV20-1 to TRBJ1-2; no firm D call. Germline-derived CDR1 and CDR2 are DFQATT and SNEGSKA (reference sequence). V was trimmed by 3 bases and J by 8 bases, leaving 10 bases between them. This CDR3 comprises 11 residues. CDR3 in amino acids: CSASRSSGYTF. CDR3 in DNA: TGCAGTGCTAGTCGGTCATCGGGCTACACCTTC.

This clonotype was seen repeatedly, ten times or more. This chain links TRBV20-1 with TRBJ1-4; the match to TRBD1 covers 9 bases. The CDR3 is 14 residues long. The germline CDR1 and CDR2 sequences are DFQATT and SNEGSKA (reference sequence). J lost 4 bases, V lost 5 bases, and 5 bases had no gene match. CDR3 in amino acids: CSAFGGQGNEKLFF. As DNA, the CDR3 is TGCAGTGCTTTTGGGGGACAGGGTAATGAAAAACTGTTTTTT.

This rearrangement joins TRBV7-9 to TRBJ2-7; the D is unclear. This CDR3 is built from 15 residues. Trimming took 1 base from V and 2 from J, leaving 12 bases between them. The germline V gene encodes CDR1 SEHNR and CDR2 FQNEAQ (reference sequence). The CDR3 DNA reads TGTGCCAGCAGCTTAGATGGCCAGGAAACCTACGAGCAGTACTTC. This sequence encodes CASSLDGQETYEQYF.

The gene calls are TRBV7-2 and TRBJ1-4; weak D call: TRBD1 (6 bases). CDR3 length equals 14 residues. Germline V gene data show CDR1 as SGHTA and CDR2 as FQGNSA. Trimming took 2 bases from V and 5 from J, leaving 9 bases between them. CDR3 nucleotide sequence: TGTGCCAGCAGCTTATTTGGACAGAATGAAAAACTGTTTTTT. Its translation: CASSLFGQNEKLFF.

V gene TRBV6-2 or TRBV6-3 combines with J gene TRBJ2-1, with D hard to call. Germline CDR1 reads MNHEY; CDR2 reads SVGEGT. The CDR3 extends over 13 amino acids. V lost 2 bases to trimming and J lost 7 bases, with 9 bases between them. CDR3 sequence reads: CASSYGPLNEQFF. CDR3 nucleotide sequence: TGTGCCAGCAGTTACGGCCCTCTAAATGAGCAGTTCTTC.